One sample yielded the 19 T cell receptor beta chains listed below, sequenced in a study of shared clonotypes between healthy human individuals. Repertoires were generated with immunoSEQ multiplex PCR, while TCRdb's copy carries only in-frame clones and drops some. In the table there are about 490,000 clones, 76% of which are singletons. Sequenced: PBMCs. The source is a woman between 35 and 50 years old in good health. Some clones in this sample may be carry-over from other donors' samples.

In its sample, this clone was seen a few times. The chain couples TRBV5-1 to TRBJ1-2; no clear D gene. The germline V and J ends were trimmed by 1 base and 5 bases, with 18 bases remaining between them. The CDR3 is made up of 16 amino acids. Germline V CDR1 and CDR2: SGHRS, YFSETQ. CDR3 in amino acids: CASSLSLGGRRYGYTF. The CDR3 DNA reads as TGCGCCAGCAGCTTGTCCTTAGGTGGCAGAAGATATGGCTACACCTTC.

A word on this clone: With a much larger clone just one base away, this may be a read error. The chain is built from TRBV9 and TRBJ2-5, with 7 bases identical to TRBD1. Unmatched junction bases numbered 1, after V lost 3 bases and J lost 2 bases. The germline V gene has CDR1 SGDLS and CDR2 YYNGEE. This CDR3 contains 13 residues. Here the CDR3 reads CASSATGQETQYF. The DNA of the CDR3 is TGTGCCAGCAGCGCGACAGGGCAAGAGACCCAGTACTTC.

The V gene is TRBV30, the J gene TRBJ1-2; TRBD1 aligns across 12 bases. This CDR3 spans 14 amino acids. V trimming: 3 bases; J trimming: 8 bases; junction bases outside the gene matches: 7. The germline V gene encodes CDR1 GTSNPN and CDR2 SVGIG (reference sequence). The CDR3 nucleotides read TGTGCCTGGAGCGGGACAGGGGGCGCCGGGGGCTACACCTTC. This encodes CAWSGTGGAGGYTF.

Details on this clone: The junction does not match germline at one end; this may be a read error. V is TRBV7-3 and J is TRBJ1-3; D is unresolved. The CDR3 runs 14 residues. Germline lookup yields CDR1 SGHTA and CDR2 FQGTGA. The CDR3 nucleotides are TGTGCCATCAGCTTAGACCCCTCTGGAAACACCATATATTTT. Its translation: CAISLDPSGNTIYF.

This clone was detected only once. The chain carries TRBV5-1 and TRBJ2-1; 12 bases fit TRBD2. The CDR3 runs to 16 residues. Trimming at V came to 6 bases and at J to 9 bases, leaving 13 bases not matched to a gene. The germline gives CDR1 SGHRS, CDR2 YFSETQ. As DNA, the CDR3 is TGCGCCAGCACATTATCGACTAGCGGGAGTATCAGTGAGCAGTTCTTC. It encodes CASTLSTSGSISEQFF.

The genes are TRBV6-1 and TRBJ2-7; D not certain. This CDR3 region has 11 residues. V was clipped by 6 bases and J by 5 bases, with 8 bases between them. CDR1 MNHNS and CDR2 SASEGT come from the germline V gene. CDR3 nucleotide sequence: TGTGCCAGCAGCCCATTCCACGAGCAGTACTTC. Its translation is CASSPFHEQYF.

V usage is TRBV7-9 and J usage is TRBJ2-1; 12 bases map to TRBD2. CDR1 is SEHNR, CDR2 FQNEAQ, per germline (reference sequence). The CDR3 is 14 residues long. The V segment lost 8 bases and the J segment 12 bases; nucleotides outside the gene matches: 11. CDR3 in amino acids: CASSGGLAGLGQFF. Here the CDR3 DNA reads TGTGCCAGCTCGGGAGGACTAGCGGGACTTGGGCAGTTCTTC.

The chain carries TRBV28 and TRBJ2-3; TRBD2 matches at 7 bases. CDR3 length equals 14 residues. After removal of 5 bases from V and 4 bases from J, the junction contained 6 bases not matched to a gene. CDR1 and CDR2 (germline): MDHEN, SYDVKM. Written as DNA, the CDR3 is TGTGCCAGCAGTATCGCAGCGGGACCAGATACGCAGTATTTT. It is translated as CASSIAAGPDTQYF.

This rearrangement joins TRBV7-9 to TRBJ2-3, with D perhaps TRBD2 (5 bases). Germline V CDR1 and CDR2: SEHNR, FQNEAQ (reference sequence). The CDR3 loop spans 13 amino acids. V lost 5 bases to trimming and J lost 4 bases, with 10 bases between them. Written as DNA, the CDR3 is TGTGCCAGCAGCCTCACGGGATCAGATACGCAGTATTTT. Its protein product is CASSLTGSDTQYF. The complete variable domain, with remaining parts taken from reference TRBV7-9 and TRBJ2-3, reads DTGVSQNPRHKITKRGQNVTFRCDPISEHNRLYWYRQTLGQGPEFLTYFQNEAQLEKSRLLSDRFSAERPKGSFSTLEIQRTEQGDSAMYLCASSLTGSDTQYFGPGTRLTVL.

The chain is built from TRBV7-2 and TRBJ2-7, with D possibly being TRBD2 (6 bases). V lost 1 base and J lost 2, with 12 bases in between. This CDR3 comprises 15 residues. In germline, CDR1 is SGHTA, CDR2 FQGNSA. The CDR3 DNA follows: TGTGCCAGCAGCTTAGTAGGTCTAGCGACCTACGAGCAGTACTTC. Protein sequence: CASSLVGLATYEQYF.

The V gene is TRBV9, the J gene TRBJ2-2; 7 positions match TRBD1. Germline CDR1 SGDLS, CDR2 YYNGEE. The CDR3 length is 16 residues. J lost 2 bases, V lost 2 bases, and 6 bases had no gene match. For the CDR3, the DNA is TGTGCCAGCAGCGTCGGGAACAGGGGAAACACCGGGGAGCTGTTTTTT. Amino acid sequence: CASSVGNRGNTGELFF. Full variable domain (remainder filled in from reference TRBV9 and TRBJ2-2): DSGVTQTPKHLITATGQRVTLRCSPRSGDLSVYWYQQSLDQGLQFLIQYYNGEERAKGNILERFSAQQFPDLHSELNLSSLELGDSALYFCASSVGNRGNTGELFFGEGSRLTVL.

V and J are TRBV2 and TRBJ2-7; 7 bases line up with TRBD2. Germline CDR1 and CDR2: SNHLY and FYNNEI. There are 14 residues in the CDR3. V lost 9 bases, J lost 5 bases, and 13 bases stayed unmatched. The CDR3 DNA reads as TGTGCCAGTGGGTTAGTGGGAGGGCCCCACGAGCAGTACTTC. It yields the protein CASGLVGGPHEQYF.

The J gene is TRBJ2-3, the V gene TRBV5-5, with D perhaps matching TRBD1 (6 bases). The length of the CDR3 is 15 residues. CDR1 is SGHKS and CDR2 is YYEKEE in the germline V gene (reference sequence). The V end lost 1 base, the J end lost 2 bases, and 11 bases lay between the germline ends. The CDR3 DNA reads TGTGCCAGCAGCTTGTCGGACAGATACACAGATACGCAGTATTTT. Translated: CASSLSDRYTDTQYF.

The table lists this clone with a few counts. The V gene is TRBV5-1, the J gene TRBJ2-5; no clear D gene. Germline loops: CDR1 SGHRS, CDR2 YFSETQ. The CDR3 length is 12 residues. Trimming took 0 bases from V and 5 from J, leaving 5 bases between them. The CDR3 loop is CASSLGAETQYF. The CDR3, as DNA: TGCGCCAGCAGCTTGGGCGCTGAGACCCAGTACTTC.

V and J are TRBV7-2 and TRBJ2-5; D is perhaps TRBD1 (6 bases). V was trimmed by 6 bases and J by 2 bases, leaving 13 bases between them. Germline values: CDR1 SGHTA, CDR2 FQGNSA. The CDR3 has 14 residues. As DNA, the CDR3 is TGTGCCAGCAGAACCTCCAGGGGACAAGAGACCCAGTACTTC. It translates to CASRTSRGQETQYF.

The chain employs TRBV6-5 and TRBJ2-7; D unclear. The CDR3 covers 11 residues. Trimming stripped 8 bases from V and 6 bases from J, with 11 bases between. From germline, CDR1 is MNHEY and CDR2 SVGAGI. The CDR3 spells CASRRSFEQYF. The DNA of the CDR3 is TGTGCCAGCCGACGTAGCTTCGAGCAGTACTTC.

V is TRBV6-6 and J is TRBJ1-2; D might be TRBD1 (5 bases). The germline CDR1 and CDR2 sequences are MNHNY and SVGAGI (reference sequence). V gave up 2 bases and J gave up 2 bases, with 9 bases separating them. This CDR3 has 14 residues. The CDR3 spells CASSYRAGNYGYTF. In DNA, the CDR3 is TGTGCCAGCAGTTACCGGGCAGGGAACTATGGCTACACCTTC.

V usage is TRBV5-1 and J usage is TRBJ1-5; 7 nucleotides align to TRBD1. This CDR3 contains 15 residues. V shed 4 bases and J 1 base; nucleotides not matched to a gene: 5. Per germline, CDR1 SGHRS and CDR2 YFSETQ. The CDR3 loop reads CASSAGDSSNQPQHF. CDR3 in DNA: TGCGCCAGCAGCGCCGGGGACAGCAGCAATCAGCCCCAGCATTTT.

This sequence joins TRBV5-4 and TRBJ1-2; D unresolved. This CDR3 has 13 residues. V lost 0 bases, J lost 4 bases, and 7 bases lay in between. Germline V CDR1 and CDR2: SGHNT, YYREEE (reference sequence). Here the CDR3 reads CASSLAGTYGYTF. CDR3 DNA: TGTGCCAGCAGCTTGGCAGGAACCTATGGCTACACCTTC.